Presented here are 22 T cell receptor beta chains from one specimen sequenced in a study of T cells in Graves' hyperthyroidism and ophthalmopathy. Amplified TCR beta CDR3 regions derived from RNA transcripts. Researchers ran a first-round RT-PCR on the TCR CDR3 using the HTBI primer set. TCRdb re-called the multiplex PCR reads with MiXCR, one entry per CDR3 protein. Of roughly 110,000 distinct CDR3 sequences listed, about a sixth are singletons. Sequencing was done on a sample of blood. These receptor sequences come from a woman aged 50 to 60 with Graves' hyperthyroidism.

The chain links TRBV7-6 to TRBJ2-7; D is unresolved. Deletions cut 1 base from V and 4 bases from J, with 14 bases between. CDR3 length equals 15 residues. In germline, CDR1 is SGHVS, CDR2 FNYEAQ. The CDR3 coding sequence is TGTGCCAGCAGCTTAGGGGCAGAGTTGGCGTACGAGCAGTACTTC. Its translation: CASSLGAELAYEQYF.

This clonotype was detected ten times or more. A much larger clone lies one base from this, so it may be a read error. V usage is TRBV20-1 and J usage is TRBJ2-7, with a possible D match to TRBD2 (6 bases). CDR3 length: 16 amino acids. CDR1 DFQATT and CDR2 SNEGSKA come from the germline V gene (reference sequence). Trimming shortened V by 2 bases and J by 2 bases, and 19 bases separated the two germline ends. The CDR3 coding sequence is TGCAGTGCTAGATATGGGACGGGAGTCCTAGCCTACGAGCAGTACGTC. This codes for CSARYGTGVLAYEQYV.

This clonotype was counted at least ten times. The chain combines TRBV5-8 with TRBJ2-3; 9 positions match TRBD2. The V gene's germline CDR1 is SGHTS and CDR2 YDEGEE. The ends lost 4 bases at V and 4 bases at J; junction bases unmatched: 7. The CDR3 length is 15 residues. CDR3 loop: CASSTGLALSDTQYF. CDR3 DNA sequence: TGTGCCAGCAGCACGGGACTAGCACTCTCAGATACGCAGTATTTT.

This clonotype was picked up many times. The chain carries TRBV30 and TRBJ2-1; possible D gene TRBD2, 5 bases. The CDR3 spans 15 residues. Trimming took 4 bases from V and 4 from J, leaving 17 bases between them. From germline, CDR1 is GTSNPN and CDR2 SVGIG (reference sequence). DNA for the CDR3: TGTGCCTGGAACAAGGGCAGCGGAGGTTACAATGAGCAGTTCTTC. Translating it yields CAWNKGSGGYNEQFF. The variable domain in full, with the rest retrieved from reference TRBV30 and TRBJ2-1, is SQTIHQWPATLVQPVGSPLSLECTVEGTSNPNLYWYRQAAGRGLQLLFYSVGIGQISSEVPQNLSASRPQDRQFILSSKKLLLSDSGFYLCAWNKGSGGYNEQFFGPGTRLTVL.

This clonotype was detected a few times. The rearrangement joins TRBV7-3 to TRBJ1-4, with D unresolved. CDR3 length equals 13 residues. Trimming stripped 5 bases from V and 2 bases from J, with 6 bases between. CDR1 SGHTA and CDR2 FQGTGA come from the germline V gene. CDR3 loop: CASSPRTNEKLFF. DNA of the CDR3: TGTGCCAGCAGCCCCCGGACTAATGAAAAACTGTTTTTT.

The V and J genes are TRBV7-9 and TRBJ1-2, with TRBD1 identical over 7 bases. CDR3 length equals 14 residues. The ends lost 4 bases at V and 4 bases at J; junction bases unmatched: 6. Germline CDR1 SEHNR, CDR2 FQNEAQ (reference sequence). The CDR3: CASSYRGTAYGYTF. The CDR3 DNA reads TGTGCCAGCAGCTATCGGGGGACAGCCTATGGCTACACCTTC.

This clonotype was detected many times. The V gene is TRBV2, the J gene TRBJ2-3; a possible D gene is TRBD1 (5 bases). The V gene lost 6 bases and the J gene lost 0 bases, with 13 bases spanning the gap. Germline V CDR1 and CDR2: SNHLY, FYNNEI. There are 15 residues in the CDR3. The CDR3 nucleotides read TGTGCCAGCAGCATGGACACCTCTAGCACAGATACGCAGTATTTT. It is translated as CASSMDTSSTDTQYF.

This clonotype was recorded at least ten times. This sequence joins TRBV5-8 and TRBJ2-4; 7 bases agree with TRBD2. This CDR3 region has 15 residues. With V trimmed by 2 bases and J by 6 bases, 8 bases remained unmatched. CDR1 SGHTS and CDR2 YDEGEE come from the germline V gene. CDR3 protein: CASSFAGSGGNIQYF. The DNA for the CDR3 is TGTGCCAGCAGCTTCGCAGGCTCGGGGGGAAACATTCAGTACTTC.

The rearrangement joins TRBV7-2 to TRBJ2-1; no clear D. Germline V gene lookup returns CDR1 SGHTA and CDR2 FQGNSA. CDR3 length: 14 amino acids. Trimming took 1 base from V and 8 from J, leaving 12 bases between them. As DNA, the CDR3 is TGTGCCAGCAGCTTAGGTCCCCTTCCCGATGAGCAGTTCTTC. Translated, it gives CASSLGPLPDEQFF.

This clonotype was counted ten times or more. The chain carries TRBV3-1 and TRBJ1-4, with unresolved D. CDR3 length: 13 residues. From germline, CDR1 is LGHDT and CDR2 YNNKEL (reference sequence). V gave up 1 base and J gave up 8 bases, with 8 bases separating them. The CDR3 region has the DNA TGTGCCAGCAGCCAAGTCCCGGAGGAAAAACTGTTTTTT. Protein product: CASSQVPEEKLFF.

As for this clonotype: A much larger clone differs from this one at a single base, so this may be a read error. This chain uses TRBV27 with TRBJ1-5, with D possibly TRBD1 on 6 matching bases. The CDR3 covers 14 residues. Germline-derived CDR1 and CDR2 are MNHEY and SMNVEV (reference sequence). CDR3 nucleotides: TGTGCCAGAAGTTCCGGACAGCGGTTTCAGCCCCAGCATTTT. Amino acid sequence: CARSSGQRFQPQHF.

This clonotype occurred many times. The V and J genes are TRBV11-2 and TRBJ2-1; D not certain. The germline V and J ends were trimmed by 4 bases and 8 bases, with 6 bases remaining between them. Germline-derived CDR1 and CDR2 are SGHAT and FQNNGV. This CDR3 is 11 amino acids long. Here the CDR3 reads CASSSPDEQFF. The CDR3 DNA reads as TGTGCCAGCAGCTCGCCGGATGAGCAGTTCTTC.

The sample holds many counts of this clonotype. The gene calls are TRBV12-3 or TRBV12-4 and TRBJ2-1, with 7 bases aligning to TRBD1. V shed 7 bases, J shed 5 bases, and the junction held 8 bases outside the gene matches. CDR3 size: 14 residues. CDR3 protein: CASTIVDRDNEQFF. In nucleotides, the CDR3 is TGTGCCAGCACAATAGTAGACAGGGACAATGAGCAGTTCTTC.

The rearrangement links TRBV28 to TRBJ1-5; D not resolved. V lost 1 base to trimming and J lost 1 base, with 11 bases between them. CDR1 is MDHEN and CDR2 is SYDVKM in the germline V gene. The CDR3 length is 16 residues. The CDR3 is CASSLYPGGSNQPQHF. The DNA for the CDR3 is TGTGCCAGCAGTTTATACCCGGGTGGGAGCAATCAGCCCCAGCATTTT.

Many counts were recorded for this clonotype. The rearrangement joins TRBV3-1 to TRBJ2-7; D is ambiguous. Deletions cut 0 bases from V and 7 bases from J, with 13 bases between. The CDR3 has 14 amino acids. Germline values: CDR1 LGHDT, CDR2 YNNKEL (reference sequence). CDR3 residues: CASSQDPSLSEQYV. The CDR3 DNA reads TGTGCCAGCAGCCAAGATCCTTCTCTGAGTGAGCAGTACGTC.

This clonotype was recorded many times. The V gene is TRBV11-2, the J gene TRBJ2-1; D gene ambiguous. This CDR3 region has 19 residues. The V end lost 2 bases, the J end lost 2 bases, and 22 bases lay between the germline ends. Germline CDR1 is SGHAT and CDR2 is FQNNGV. The CDR3 nucleotides are TGTGCCAGCAGCTTACCGTTATATCGGCAATCGGAGCCCTACAATGAGCAGTTCTTC. It yields the protein CASSLPLYRQSEPYNEQFF.

In this sample, this clonotype turned up many times. The CDR3 DNA is TGTGCCAGCAGTACCGACAGGGGGCAAGAGACCCAGTACTTC. Its translation: CASSTDRGQETQYF. This rearrangement joins TRBV28 to TRBJ2-5; TRBD1 matches at 9 bases. Per the germline V gene, CDR1 is MDHEN and CDR2 is SYDVKM. This CDR3 is built from 14 residues. Trimming took 5 bases from V and 2 from J; bases not matched to a gene: 3.

This clonotype was observed many times. This chain uses TRBV20-1 with TRBJ2-2; TRBD2 matches 10 bases. Trimming took 3 bases from V and 0 from J; bases not matched to a gene: 10. Germline V gives CDR1 DFQATT, CDR2 SNEGSKA (reference sequence). CDR3 length: 18 amino acids. CDR3 protein: CSARGGGSGRTNTGELFF. CDR3 nucleotides: TGCAGTGCTAGGGGCGGGGGTAGCGGGAGGACGAACACCGGGGAGCTGTTTTTT.

In its sample, this clonotype was seen many times. The rearrangement uses TRBV3-1 and TRBJ2-3, with D possibly TRBD2 on 5 matching bases. In germline, CDR1 is LGHDT, CDR2 YNNKEL (reference sequence). CDR3 size: 15 residues. Trimming shortened V by 4 bases and J by 3 bases, and 14 bases separated the two germline ends. The CDR3 DNA reads TGTGCCAGCAGCCCTATATCAGGAGGAACAGATACGCAGTATTTT. This encodes CASSPISGGTDTQYF.

This clonotype was seen repeatedly, ten times or more. The genes are TRBV20-1 and TRBJ2-1; TRBD2 matches 10 bases. This CDR3 contains 14 residues. Germline V lookup: CDR1 DFQATT, CDR2 SNEGSKA (reference sequence). With 4 bases clipped from V and 4 bases from J, the junction kept 4 bases outside the gene matches. The DNA of the CDR3 is TGCAGTGCTACCAGACTAGCGGGTTACAATGAGCAGTTCTTC. Its protein is CSATRLAGYNEQFF.

This clonotype has at least ten counts. The V gene is TRBV20-1, the J gene TRBJ1-3, with D maybe TRBD1 (6 bases). The ends were cut back, 1 base at V and 3 bases at J, with 13 bases in the middle. This CDR3 is 15 amino acids long. Looked up from germline, CDR1 is DFQATT and CDR2 is SNEGSKA (reference sequence). The CDR3 region is CSARGPEGVGNTIYF. In nucleotides, the CDR3 is TGCAGTGCTAGAGGCCCAGAGGGGGTTGGAAACACCATATATTTT.

This clonotype appeared many times. The chain carries TRBV20-1 and TRBJ2-7, with 10 nucleotides matching TRBD2. Germline values: CDR1 DFQATT, CDR2 SNEGSKA (reference sequence). The V gene end was trimmed by 5 bases and the J gene end by 5 bases; junction bases not matched to a gene: 6. This CDR3 is built from 13 residues. The CDR3 reads CSAQREGSHEQYV. For the CDR3, the DNA is TGCAGTGCTCAGCGGGAGGGGTCCCACGAGCAGTACGTC.